This T cell receptor beta chain appears in the sequencing data of a study of human T cells and chemical hapten exposure. Per the germline V gene, CDR1 is MNHEY and CDR2 is SVGAGI. The length of the CDR3 is 15 residues. V gave up 1 base and J gave up 2 bases; unmatched junction bases: 2. Time point described: patch test 3, about 24 weeks after DPC sensitization. Regarding treatment: therapeutic diphenylcyclopropenone sensitization with weekly scalp DPC. This clonotype showed up just a few times. Each CDR3 protein gets one entry after TCRdb re-called the RACE reads with MiXCR. The sample yields around 110,000 distinct CDR3 sequences, roughly 10% seen once.

Sequenced here: whole blood, sampled in connection with sensitization to the hapten diphenylcyclopropenone (DPC). The receptor comes from a woman aged 45-59 years with alopecia areata. Some clones in this sample may be carry-over from other donors' samples. This chain uses TRBV6-5 with TRBJ2-5, with 9 bases matching TRBD2. This CDR3 reads CASSYFAGGQETQYF. In nucleotides, the CDR3 is TGTGCCAGCAGTTACTTCGCGGGGGGGCAAGAGACCCAGTACTTC.